This T cell receptor beta chain was found in a study of T cells after yellow fever vaccination. Remarks on this clonotype: Antigen specificity is unknown.

The CDR3 extends over 13 amino acids. The germline V gene has CDR1 SGHRS and CDR2 YFSETQ. Trimming cost V 4 bases and J 2 bases, with 9 bases left between them. Using its own MiXCR run on the 5' RACE reads, TCRdb lists one record per CDR3 protein. The table shows under 500,000 distinct CDR3 sequences, with about 19% occurring only once. Findings and limits, study-wide: Repertoires obtained by FACS sorting could include abundant clonotypes that entered as contaminants from the bulk population. On re-exposure, the response was weaker but peaked faster, at day 5 versus 15. Once the booster was given, most primary-vaccination clones reappeared, at 95% to 97% for CD4 and around 90% for CD8.

The sample in question was PBMCs, obtained before the yellow fever booster vaccination. The chain carries TRBV5-1 and TRBJ1-2; possible D gene TRBD1, 5 bases. The sequence was collected from a man between 18 and 29 years old who received the YFV17D yellow fever vaccine. The CDR3 region has the DNA TGCGCCAGCAGCCAGGACAAGAACTATGGCTACACCTTC. It translates to CASSQDKNYGYTF.